This is a list of T cell receptor beta chains from one sample in a study of shared clonotypes between healthy human individuals. Profiled with immunoSEQ multiplex PCR; TCRdb holds only in-frame clones, not every one. Seen here are approximately 530,000 clones, roughly 95% observed once, and the top ten hold approximately 0.067%. The sequenced sample was naive CD4+ T cells sorted from blood. The receptors originated from a woman younger than 45 in good health. Both conserved end residues are part of each CDR3. Each record gives: V gene, clone size, D gene, J gene, CDR3 DNA, CDR3 protein. D genes are given only for firm matches. Rows give clone size only sometimes, using once, few, many, or a class for an expanded clone.

TRBV28	.	TRBD2	TRBJ2-1	TGTGCCAGCAGTTTAAGCCTAGCGGGAGTCGGAAATGAGCAGTTCTTC	CASSLSLAGVGNEQFF
TRBV27	.	.	TRBJ1-6	TGTGCCAGCAGTTTATCAGCGGGGGTATATTCACCCCTCCACTTT	CASSLSAGVYSPLHF
TRBV6-5	.	.	TRBJ2-2	TGTGCCAGCACCCCAACGGAGGGGGGGACCGGGGAGCTGTTTTTT	CASTPTEGGTGELFF
TRBV19	.	TRBD1	TRBJ2-1	TGTGCCAGTGGCCCCAGGGGGCATGGGCAGTTCTTC	CASGPRGHGQFF
TRBV25-1	.	.	TRBJ1-4	TGTGCCAGCAGCCCCGCGGGGGGCGCCGCGGCTAATGAAAAACTGTTTTTT	CASSPAGGAAANEKLFF
TRBV28	.	.	TRBJ1-2	TGTGCCAGCAGTCTCTCCGACTTCCAACCGGGAGGCTACACCTTC	CASSLSDFQPGGYTF
TRBV10-3	once	.	TRBJ2-5	TGTGCCATCAGTGAGTCCCTGACCCAGTACTTC	CAISESLTQYF
TRBV7-9	.	.	TRBJ2-3	TGTGCCAGCAGCAGCGGGACACTTAGCACAGATACGCAGTATTTT	CASSSGTLSTDTQYF
TRBV4-1	.	.	TRBJ2-4	TGCGCCAGCAGCTCAGGAAGGCCTTTAGCCAAAAACATTCAGTACTTC	CASSSGRPLAKNIQYF
TRBV6-5	.	.	TRBJ1-3	TGTGCCAGCAGTTACTCAAGGGTTCCCTCTGGAAACACCATATATTTT	CASSYSRVPSGNTIYF
TRBV5-6	once	TRBD1	TRBJ1-4	TGTGCCAGCAGCTTGCTTGGGGACAGGGGCGAGAATGAAAAACTGTTTTTT	CASSLLGDRGENEKLFF
TRBV5-1	once	.	TRBJ2-5	TGCGCCAGCAGCTTGGGACGGGGCCTGGAGACCCAGTACTTC	CASSLGRGLETQYF
TRBV7-6	.	.	TRBJ2-7	TGTGCCAGCAGCTTAGTTGGAGACGAGCAGTACTTC	CASSLVGDEQYF
TRBV5-1	.	TRBD2	TRBJ2-1	TGCGCCAGCTCGAGCCTAACTCTTAGCGGGAGTGAGCAGTTCTTC	CASSSLTLSGSEQFF
TRBV6-5	once	.	TRBJ1-5	TGTGCCAGCAGAGGGCGGGGGTCGACCAATCAGCCCCAGCATTTT	CASRGRGSTNQPQHF
TRBV10-1	.	TRBD2	TRBJ2-7	TGCGCCAGCGGGGGGACTAGCGGGAGTCCCCCACACGAGCAGTACTTC	CASGGTSGSPPHEQYF
TRBV7-9	.	.	TRBJ2-2	TGTGCCAGCAGCCCCGGAGCGTTGGGGTCTGGGGAGCTGTTTTTT	CASSPGALGSGELFF
TRBV20-1	.	.	TRBJ2-3	TGCAGTGCTAGAGATGCCAGTACGCAGTATTTT	CSARDASTQYF
TRBV25-1	.	.	TRBJ2-2	TGTGCCAGCAAGGGTGCAAGTCGCCGAACCGGGGAGCTGTTTTTT	CASKGASRRTGELFF
TRBV6-5	.	.	TRBJ1-2	TGTGCCAGCAGTTATGCGGTCGGAACATTAACCTATGGCTACACCTTC	CASSYAVGTLTYGYTF
TRBV6-4	.	.	TRBJ1-1	TGTGCCAGCAGCCCTGGTGGGGGCCGCGAACGGACTGAAGCTTTCTTT	CASSPGGGRERTEAFF
TRBV6-6	.	TRBD1	TRBJ1-1	TGTGCCAGCAGTTACCGCCAACAGGGGATTAACACTGAAGCTTTCTTT	CASSYRQQGINTEAFF
TRBV28	.	.	TRBJ2-7	TGTGCCAGCAGTGCACGCTTGCCAAGCTACGAGCAGTACTTC	CASSARLPSYEQYF
TRBV10-3	.	TRBD2	TRBJ2-7	TGTGCCACCGGGACTAGCGAAGACTACGAGCAGTACTTC	CATGTSEDYEQYF
TRBV11-2	.	TRBD2	TRBJ2-4	TGTGCCAGCAGCCGAGGGACTAGCGGGGGAGGAAACATTCAGTACTTC	CASSRGTSGGGNIQYF
TRBV28	.	.	TRBJ1-1	TGTGCCAGCAGACAAAGGGCGAGCACTGAAGCTTTCTTT	CASRQRASTEAFF
TRBV5-4	.	.	TRBJ1-4	TGTGCCAGCAGCACGGGGGAACAGGAAAAACTGTTTTTT	CASSTGEQEKLFF
TRBV7-8	.	.	TRBJ1-3	TGTGCCAGCAGCTTAGGGGGCCCCGGCGTCGGAAACACCATATATTTT	CASSLGGPGVGNTIYF
TRBV27	.	.	TRBJ2-7	TGTGCCAGCAGCCTCGAGGGGGTTCGGCAGTACTTC	CASSLEGVRQYF
TRBV9	.	.	TRBJ2-1	TGTGCCAGCAGCCCCCCCAAGCGCTCCCGGGTCACCTACAATGAGCAGTTCTTC	CASSPPKRSRVTYNEQFF
TRBV19	.	TRBD1	TRBJ1-2	TGTGCCAGTAGTATGGCCCGGACAGGCAACTATGGCTACACCTTC	CASSMARTGNYGYTF
TRBV9	.	TRBD2	TRBJ2-1	TGTGCCAGCAGCGCCAGTAGGCTAGCGGGAAGCAACAATGAGCAGTTCTTC	CASSASRLAGSNNEQFF
TRBV5-6	.	.	TRBJ2-3	TGTGCCAGCAGCTCTAGCGCACTCACAGATACGCAGTATTTT	CASSSSALTDTQYF
TRBV19	once	.	TRBJ2-6	TGTGCCAGTAGTGAAGCGGGACAGAGTTCTGGGGCCAACGTCCTGACTTTC	CASSEAGQSSGANVLTF
TRBV9	.	.	TRBJ1-1	TGTGCCAGCAGCGTAGTAGGGGCATTTCGGGCATGGGGGCTAATGAACACTGAAGCTTTCTTT	CASSVVGAFRAWGLMNTEAFF
TRBV5-1	once	.	TRBJ2-5	TGCGCCAGCAGCTGGACAGTCCCCGAGACCCAGTACTTC	CASSWTVPETQYF
TRBV2	once	.	TRBJ2-1	TGTGCCAGCATTCTACAGGGAATTACCACTAATGAGCAGTTCTTC	CASILQGITTNEQFF
TRBV28	.	.	TRBJ2-7	TGTGCCAGCAGCCTACCGGGGAGGTCCTACGAGCAGTACTTC	CASSLPGRSYEQYF
TRBV9	.	TRBD2	TRBJ2-1	TGTGCCAGCAGCGTAGGGTTGGCTAGCGGGAGGGCCGCCTACAATGAGCAGTTCTTC	CASSVGLASGRAAYNEQFF
TRBV27	.	.	TRBJ2-7	TGTGCCAGCAGTTTATCATATCGGACCTACGAGCAGTACTTC	CASSLSYRTYEQYF
TRBV12-5	.	.	TRBJ2-5	TGTGCTAGTGGTTTGGGGGTAGAGACCCAGTACTTC	CASGLGVETQYF
TRBV2	few	.	TRBJ1-3	TGTGCCAGCAGCACAGAAGGTAGAAACACCATATATTTT	CASSTEGRNTIYF